One sample yielded the 10 T cell receptor beta chains listed below, sequenced in a study of cytomegalovirus exposure and HLA in healthy donors. Only in-frame clones appear in the TCRdb table, and some are missing; sequencing was by immunoSEQ multiplex PCR. The sample gives about 160,000 clones, 86% of which show up once; about 2.3% is in the top ten. The sample was PBMCs. These receptors were collected from a woman under 30 in good health and CMV-seronegative.

The chain couples TRBV6-6 to TRBJ1-1, with TRBD1 matching over 8 bases. CDR1 is MNHNY and CDR2 is SVGAGI in the germline V gene (reference sequence). V shed 6 bases, J shed 1 base, and the junction held 1 base outside the gene matches. The length of the CDR3 is 13 residues. This CDR3 reads CASRDRENTEAFF. DNA of the CDR3: TGTGCCAGCAGGGACAGGGAGAACACTGAAGCTTTCTTT.

This clone came up a few times. The rearrangement uses TRBV7-8 and TRBJ1-2; 7 bases match TRBD1. The J segment lost 4 bases and the V segment lost 6 bases, leaving 11 bases of the junction unmatched. The CDR3 has 15 amino acids. Germline V gene sequence: CDR1 SGHVS, CDR2 FQNEAQ. The CDR3 DNA sequence: TGTGCCAGCAGGGATCCGGGACAGCCACCCTATGGCTACACCTTC. Protein: CASRDPGQPPYGYTF. The complete variable domain, with remaining parts taken from reference TRBV7-8 and TRBJ1-2, reads GAGVSQSPRYKVAKRGQDVALRCDPISGHVSLFWYQQALGQGPEFLTYFQNEAQLDKSGLPSDRFFAERPEGSVSTLKIQRTQQEDSAVYLCASRDPGQPPYGYTFGSGTRLTVV.

The rearrangement joins TRBV13 to TRBJ1-1; 7 bases agree with TRBD1. This CDR3 region has 15 residues. Per the germline V gene, CDR1 is PRHDT and CDR2 is FYEKMQ (reference sequence). Trimming at V came to 5 bases and at J to 0 bases, leaving 6 bases not matched to a gene. CDR3 bases: TGTGCCAGCAGCACCCGGGGACAGTTGAACACTGAAGCTTTCTTT. It translates to CASSTRGQLNTEAFF.

The J gene is TRBJ2-7, the V gene TRBV18, with D possibly matching TRBD2 (7 bases). The CDR3 covers 14 residues. Trimming left V 6 bases short and J 6 bases short, with 18 bases between. The germline V gene has CDR1 KGHSH and CDR2 LQKENI. DNA for the CDR3: TGTGCCAGCTCCCACCCGAGGGGGGGAGTCGAGCAGTACTTC. Translating gives CASSHPRGGVEQYF.

This sequence joins TRBV7-9 and TRBJ2-7; 10 bases line up with TRBD1. The CDR3 is made up of 15 amino acids. V lost 3 bases to trimming and J lost 4 bases; unmatched junction nucleotides: 6. CDR1 is SEHNR and CDR2 is FQNEAQ in the germline V gene (reference sequence). CDR3 DNA sequence: TGTGCCAGCAGCTTTGGGACAGGGGCCGATTACGAGCAGTACTTC. Its translation: CASSFGTGADYEQYF.

This CDR3 reads CASTRGTGSSGANVLTF. In nucleotides, the CDR3 is TGTGCCAGCACGCGGGGGACAGGCAGCTCTGGGGCCAACGTCCTGACTTTC. The chain combines TRBV27 with TRBJ2-6; possible D gene TRBD1, 8 bases. V was clipped by 7 bases and J by 0 bases, with 16 bases between them. Per the germline V gene, CDR1 is MNHEY and CDR2 is SMNVEV (reference sequence). This CDR3 is built from 17 residues.

A single count supports this clone. This chain links TRBV27 with TRBJ2-1; 7 nucleotides line up with TRBD1. J was trimmed by 11 bases and V by 6 bases; bases with no gene match: 16. Germline V lookup: CDR1 MNHEY, CDR2 SMNVEV (reference sequence). The CDR3 length is 15 residues. The CDR3 nucleotides read TGTGCCAGCAGCAAACAGGGGACCGAGAGGGGAAAGCAGTTCTTC. Translated: CASSKQGTERGKQFF.

As concerns this clone: One junction end does not reproduce the germline sequence, and a read error may be involved. J is TRBJ1-1 and V is TRBV2; D is uncertain. The CDR3 is made up of 14 amino acids. CDR1 and CDR2 (germline): SNHLY, FYNNEI. In DNA form, the CDR3 reads TGTGCCAGCAGCCAGCGGAACCTGAAGACTGAAGCTTTCTTT. Amino acid sequence: CASSQRNLKTEAFF.

CDR3: CASSEYLAGGPREQYF. The DNA for the CDR3 is TGCGCCAGCAGTGAGTATCTAGCGGGGGGGCCTCGCGAGCAGTACTTC. The chain has TRBV10-2 and TRBJ2-7; 12 nucleotides align to TRBD2. The J segment lost 6 bases and the V segment lost 1 base, leaving 7 bases of the junction unmatched. The germline CDR1 and CDR2 sequences are WSHSY and SAAADI. CDR3 length: 16 residues.

This chain connects TRBV2 to TRBJ1-2; 7 bases are a match to TRBD1. Trimming removed 6 bases from V and 4 bases from J; junction bases left unmatched: 11. Per germline, CDR1 SNHLY and CDR2 FYNNEI. The CDR3 spans 15 residues. For the CDR3, the DNA is TGTGCCAGCAGGGCCAAGACAGGGACGGGCTATGGCTACACCTTC. Protein product: CASRAKTGTGYGYTF.